A selection of T cell receptor beta chains follows, all from one sample in a study of blood T cells in healthy people across ages. TCRdb passed the 5' RACE reads through MiXCR, listing each CDR3 protein once. Counted here are 750,000 or so distinct CDR3 sequences, around 25% occurring once; the ten biggest clones make up 9.4%. The data also belong to a second study, concerning T cells of mothers and their children.

Sequenced input: blood. These receptors originate from a boy younger than 18 in good health. Each CDR3 is given with its conserved first and last residue. Fields, in order: CDR3 length, V gene, D gene, J gene, clone size, CDR3 DNA, CDR3 protein. The D gene is left open where the match is weak. Part of the rows lack a size; the others show once, few, many or a class for expanded clones.

>17|TRBV28|TRBD2|TRBJ2-3|-
TGTGCCAGCAGTTCCGTTCTAGCGGGGGCGCACACAGATACGCAGTATTTT
CASSSVLAGAHTDTQYF
>13|TRBV4-1|-|TRBJ2-5|few
TGCGCCAGCAGCCAAGATCCGCCCTCGTCCCAGTACTTC
CASSQDPPSSQYF
>14|TRBV7-7|-|TRBJ2-5|many
TGTGCTAGCAGCTCCGAAGGGGTCCAAGAGACCCAGTACTTC
CASSSEGVQETQYF
>16|TRBV27|TRBD1|TRBJ1-2|-
TGTGCCAGCAGTGCCGACCGGGACAGGGTCCACTATGGCTACACCTTC
CASSADRDRVHYGYTF
>15|TRBV14|-|TRBJ2-7|few
TGTGCCAGCAGCCAAGGCCCAGGGGCTTTCTACGAGCAGTACTTC
CASSQGPGAFYEQYF
>14|TRBV5-1|-|TRBJ1-6|few
TGCGCCAGCAGCGGGGACCCTTCAAATTCACCCCTCCACTTT
CASSGDPSNSPLHF
>17|TRBV20-1|TRBD2|TRBJ2-7|few
TGCAGTGCCGCCGGGACTAGCGGGGGTTACACCATCTACGAGCAGTACTTC
CSAAGTSGGYTIYEQYF
>17|TRBV6-5|TRBD2|TRBJ2-5|-
TGTGCCAGCAGTTACACCATGAGCGGGAGAGGGAGAGAGACCCAGTACTTC
CASSYTMSGRGRETQYF
>19|TRBV11-2|TRBD2|TRBJ2-5|-
TGTGCCAGCAGCTTAGATAGGTATTTAGGACTAGCGGGAGAAGAGACCCAGCACTTC
CASSLDRYLGLAGEETQHF
>15|TRBV7-2|-|TRBJ2-1|-
TGTGCCAGCAGCTTAGGAGGTCCAGGCCGCAATGAGCAGTTCTTC
CASSLGGPGRNEQFF
>13|TRBV15|-|TRBJ2-2|-
TGTGCCACCAGACTGGGGTCCACCGGGGAGCTGTTTTTT
CATRLGSTGELFF
>12|TRBV29-1|-|TRBJ1-1|-
TGCAGCGTCGGTACGACGGTAACTGAAGCTTTCTTT
CSVGTTVTEAFF
>16|TRBV27|TRBD1|TRBJ1-5|many
TGTGCCAGCAGTTCCTCCCGGACAGGGGGCGGACAGCCCCAGCATTTT
CASSSSRTGGGQPQHF
>16|TRBV28|TRBD1|TRBJ2-2|-
TGTGCCAGCAGTTCTGGACAGGGGATAAGCACCGGGGAGCTGTTTTTT
CASSSGQGISTGELFF
>13|TRBV27|-|TRBJ2-1|-
TGTGCCAGCAGTTTAGCCCCCCCCTATGAGCAGTTCTTC
CASSLAPPYEQFF
>15|TRBV6-5|-|TRBJ1-2|-
TGTGCCAGCAGTTACACCCAGGACCGTAACTATGGCTACACCTTC
CASSYTQDRNYGYTF
>12|TRBV5-5|-|TRBJ2-4|few
TGTGCCAGCAGCTTAGACGGGCACATTCAGTACTTC
CASSLDGHIQYF
>16|TRBV4-2|TRBD2|TRBJ2-5|-
TGTGCCAGCAGCCAGCCGGGACTAGCGGGAGAAGAGACCCAGTACTTC
CASSQPGLAGEETQYF
>14|TRBV20-1|-|TRBJ2-5|-
TGCAGTGCTAGACTACTAGTTGGGCAAGAGACCCAGTACTTC
CSARLLVGQETQYF
>14|TRBV29-1|TRBD1|TRBJ2-1|-
TGCAGCGTTGTGGGCAGGGGGCAGTATGAGACCCAGTTCTTC
CSVVGRGQYETQFF
>17|TRBV7-9|-|TRBJ2-1|-
TGTGCCAGCAGCTCCACCTCAAGCGGACCCTCCTACAATGAGCAGTTCTTC
CASSSTSSGPSYNEQFF
>16|TRBV20-1|TRBD1|TRBJ1-4|-
TGCAGTGCTAGAGTTGGGACAGGGAATATTAATGAAAAACTGTTTTTT
CSARVGTGNINEKLFF
>14|TRBV18|TRBD2|TRBJ2-1|-
TGTGCCAGCTCACAGCGGGAAGGGTATAGTGAGCAGTTCTTC
CASSQREGYSEQFF
>15|TRBV20-1|TRBD2|TRBJ2-5|-
TGCAGTGCCTGGGCGCTAGCGGGGGTTGGTGAGACCCAGTACTTC
CSAWALAGVGETQYF
>11|TRBV2|-|TRBJ2-2|-
TGTGCCACCGACACGTCCGGGGAGCTGTTTTTT
CATDTSGELFF
>15|TRBV19|-|TRBJ2-3|-
TGTGCCAGTAGTACCGGGACACCGAGGGTAGATACGCAGTATTTT
CASSTGTPRVDTQYF
>15|TRBV11-3|TRBD1|TRBJ1-4|few
TGTGCCAGCAGCCCCCGACAGGGGGAAGGTGAAAAACTGTTTTTT
CASSPRQGEGEKLFF
>15|TRBV7-2|-|TRBJ2-5|few
TGTGCCAGCAGCTCAGTTTCAGGATTGTTCGAGACCCAGTACTTC
CASSSVSGLFETQYF
>16|TRBV7-2|-|TRBJ2-1|-
TGTGCCAGCAGCTTAGGGGCTAGCGTTTTCTACAATGAGCAGTTCTTC
CASSLGASVFYNEQFF
>14|TRBV5-1|-|TRBJ2-7|-
TGCGCCAGCAGCTTGGCAGGGAGTTACGACGAGCAGTACTTC
CASSLAGSYDEQYF
>13|TRBV10-3|TRBD1|TRBJ2-5|few
TGTGCCATCGGGGACAGGCCTCGGGAGACCCAGTACTTC
CAIGDRPRETQYF
>15|TRBV7-9|-|TRBJ2-2|-
TGTGCCAGCAGCCCGGCCATCAGTGGGACCGGGGAGCTGTTTTTT
CASSPAISGTGELFF
>14|TRBV7-3|TRBD1|TRBJ2-7|-
TGTGCCAGCAGGTCCGGGACAGGGGGCCACGAGCAGTACTTC
CASRSGTGGHEQYF
>15|TRBV10-3|TRBD2|TRBJ2-5|few
TGTGCCATCAGCCCGGAGCGGGAGGGTGGAGAGACCCAGTACTTC
CAISPEREGGETQYF
>10|TRBV29-1|-|TRBJ2-7|-
TGCAGCGCCCAGGGTCACGAGCAGTACTTC
CSAQGHEQYF
>12|TRBV27|-|TRBJ2-5|-
TGTGCCAGCGGTAGGGGGTGGGAGACCCAGTACTTC
CASGRGWETQYF
>11|TRBV12-3/TRBV12-4|-|TRBJ2-1|few
TGTGCCAGCAGTTTCGGGATTGAGCAGTTCTTC
CASSFGIEQFF
>13|TRBV29-1|TRBD1|TRBJ1-4|few
TGCAGCGTTGGAGACAGGGACCTTGAAAAACTGTTTTTT
CSVGDRDLEKLFF
>13|TRBV6-6|-|TRBJ1-6|few
TGTGCCAGCATTTCCCAGTGGAATTCACCCCTCCACTTT
CASISQWNSPLHF
>16|TRBV12-3/TRBV12-4|TRBD2|TRBJ2-3|few
TGTGCCAGCAGTTTTCCTTCCGGGGGGGGCACAGATACGCAGTATTTT
CASSFPSGGGTDTQYF
>12|TRBV7-9|-|TRBJ2-1|few
TGTGCCAGCAGGAGTGGTAGCAATGAGCAGTTCTTC
CASRSGSNEQFF
>10|TRBV29-1|-|TRBJ2-3|-
TGCAGCATAGAAACAGATACGCAGTATTTT
CSIETDTQYF
>13|TRBV5-1|-|TRBJ2-7|few
TGCGCCAGCAGCTGGACCCCAGGGGACGAGCAGTACTTC
CASSWTPGDEQYF
>13|TRBV20-1|TRBD2|TRBJ2-7|-
TGCAGTGCCGCGGGAGCGGGGGGTTACGAGCAGTACTTC
CSAAGAGGYEQYF
>17|TRBV20-1|TRBD2|TRBJ2-2|few
TGCAGTGCCAAGTTGGCTAGCGGGAGGGTCGACACCGGGGAGCTGTTTTTT
CSAKLASGRVDTGELFF
>15|TRBV7-9|TRBD2|TRBJ2-5|-
TGTGCCAGCAGCTTACTAGCGGGGATCCAAGAGACCCAGTACTTC
CASSLLAGIQETQYF
>15|TRBV5-1|TRBD1|TRBJ1-4|-
TGCGCCAGCAGCTTCGCAACAGGGGAGTCTGAAAAACTGTTTTTT
CASSFATGESEKLFF
>17|TRBV7-8|-|TRBJ2-1|-
TGCGCCAGCAGCCCCCGGACGGGGCGGGCTCGTTACAATGAGCAGTTCTTC
CASSPRTGRARYNEQFF
>13|TRBV14|-|TRBJ2-1|-
TGTGCCAGTGGGAACGCAATATACAATGAGCAGTTCTTC
CASGNAIYNEQFF
>15|TRBV5-1|TRBD2|TRBJ2-5|-
TGCGCCAGCAGCACTCTAGCGGGGGGCTCTGTTCTGCAGTACTTC
CASSTLAGGSVLQYF
>18|TRBV12-3/TRBV12-4|TRBD2|TRBJ2-3|-
TGTGCCAGCAGTACTGCTAGCGGGGGGGCCCTCGACACAGATACGCAGTATTTT
CASSTASGGALDTDTQYF
>14|TRBV3-1|TRBD2|TRBJ2-5|-
TGTGCCAGCAGCCTAATAGCGGGAGGGGAGACCCAGTACTTC
CASSLIAGGETQYF
>18|TRBV6-1|TRBD2|TRBJ2-1|few
TGTGCCAGCAGCTCCCAGCCCGGACTAGCGGGGGGGATAGATGAGCAGTTCTTC
CASSSQPGLAGGIDEQFF
>11|TRBV20-1|-|TRBJ2-7|-
TGCAGTGCTCCCAGGCAGAACGAGCAGTACTTC
CSAPRQNEQYF
>17|TRBV28|TRBD2|TRBJ2-3|few
TGTGCCAGCACCCAGAGTAAAGGGAGGGCGGTAACAGATACGCAGTATTTT
CASTQSKGRAVTDTQYF
>16|TRBV10-2|TRBD2|TRBJ2-7|few
TGCGCCGGCAGTGAGTCGGGACTAGCGGGCCCGCACGAGCAGTACTTC
CAGSESGLAGPHEQYF
>14|TRBV11-2|-|TRBJ2-7|-
TGTGCCAGCAGCTCGACAGGATTAGGCTACGAGCAGTACTTC
CASSSTGLGYEQYF
>13|TRBV7-2|-|TRBJ2-7|-
TGTGCCAGCAGCTTAAATAACAGACCCGAGCAGTACTTC
CASSLNNRPEQYF
>13|TRBV5-5|-|TRBJ2-3|-
TGTGCCAGCAGGACGGAGAGCACAGATACGCAGTATTTT
CASRTESTDTQYF